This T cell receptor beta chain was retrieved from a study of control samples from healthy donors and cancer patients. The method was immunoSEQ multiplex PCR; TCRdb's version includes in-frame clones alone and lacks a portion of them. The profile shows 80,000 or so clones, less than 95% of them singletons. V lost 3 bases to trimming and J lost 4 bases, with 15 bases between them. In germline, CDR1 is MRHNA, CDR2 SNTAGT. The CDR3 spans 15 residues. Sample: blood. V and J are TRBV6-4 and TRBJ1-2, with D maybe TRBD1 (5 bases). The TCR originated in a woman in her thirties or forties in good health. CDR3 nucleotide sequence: TGTGCCAGCAGTGAACAAGGGGTAACCGGCTATGGCTACACCTTC. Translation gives CASSEQGVTGYGYTF.